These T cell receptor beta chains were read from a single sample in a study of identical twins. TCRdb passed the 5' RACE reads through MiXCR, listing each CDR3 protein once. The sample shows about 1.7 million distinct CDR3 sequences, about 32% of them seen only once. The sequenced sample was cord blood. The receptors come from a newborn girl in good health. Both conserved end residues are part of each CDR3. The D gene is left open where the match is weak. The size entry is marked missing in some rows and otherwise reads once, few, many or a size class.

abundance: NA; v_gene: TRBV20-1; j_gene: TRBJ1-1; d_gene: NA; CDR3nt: TGCAGTGCTATGACAAGGGGGAAAGCTTTCTTT; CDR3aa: CSAMTRGKAFF
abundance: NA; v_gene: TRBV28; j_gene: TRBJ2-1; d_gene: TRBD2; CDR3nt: TGTGCCAGCAGTTTAGGGGGGACTAGCTGGGATGAGCAGTTCTTC; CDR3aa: CASSLGGTSWDEQFF
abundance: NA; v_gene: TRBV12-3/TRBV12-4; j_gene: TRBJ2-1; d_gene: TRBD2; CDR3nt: TGTGCCAGCAGCCCTCTAGCGGGAAGGGCCTACAATGATCAGTTCTTC; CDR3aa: CASSPLAGRAYNDQFF
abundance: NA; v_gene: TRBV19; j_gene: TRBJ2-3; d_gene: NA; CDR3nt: TGTGCCAGTAGTCACCCCGGACTAGATACGCAGTATTTT; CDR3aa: CASSHPGLDTQYF
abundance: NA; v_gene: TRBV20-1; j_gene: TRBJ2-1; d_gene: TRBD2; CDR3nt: TGCAGTGCTAGACACCTAGCGGGAGTCCAATACAATGAGCAGTTCTTC; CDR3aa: CSARHLAGVQYNEQFF
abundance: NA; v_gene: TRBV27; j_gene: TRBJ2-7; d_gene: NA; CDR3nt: TGTGCCAGCAGTTTTGAAAGGCGCAGCTCCTACGAGCAGTACTTC; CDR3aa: CASSFERRSSYEQYF
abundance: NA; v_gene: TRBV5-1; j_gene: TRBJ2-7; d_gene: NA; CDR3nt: TGCGCCAGCAGCTTGGACAGGGCCCCCATCTCCTACGAGCAGTACTTC; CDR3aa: CASSLDRAPISYEQYF
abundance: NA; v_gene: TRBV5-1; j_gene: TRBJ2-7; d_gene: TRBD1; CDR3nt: TGCGCCAGCAGCTTTTGGACAGGGGGCTACAATGAGCAGTACTTC; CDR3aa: CASSFWTGGYNEQYF
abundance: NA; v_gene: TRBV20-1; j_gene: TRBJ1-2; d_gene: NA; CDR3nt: TGCAGTGCTAGGGGAATATCCGGGTATGGCTACACCTTC; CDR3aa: CSARGISGYGYTF
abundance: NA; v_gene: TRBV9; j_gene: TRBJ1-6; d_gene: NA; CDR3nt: TGTGCCAGCAGCGTAGGAGGAAGAGAAAGATCACCCCTCCACTTT; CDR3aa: CASSVGGRERSPLHF
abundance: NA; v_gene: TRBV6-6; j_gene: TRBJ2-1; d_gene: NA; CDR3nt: TGTGCCAGCAGTTACGGGCACCTCCAAGAGACCCAGTTCTTC; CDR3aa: CASSYGHLQETQFF
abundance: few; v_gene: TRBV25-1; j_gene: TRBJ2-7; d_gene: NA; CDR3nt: TGTGCCAGCAGTGAGACTTGGGGACCGCTTTACGAGCAGTACTTC; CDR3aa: CASSETWGPLYEQYF
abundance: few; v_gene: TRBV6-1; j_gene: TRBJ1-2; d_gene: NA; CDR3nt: TGTGCCAGCACCGGACAGCTCTATGGCTACACCTTC; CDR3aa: CASTGQLYGYTF
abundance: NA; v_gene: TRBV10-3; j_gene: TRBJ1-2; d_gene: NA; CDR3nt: TGTGCCATCACTAGGTGGCCAGGGGATAACTATGGCTACACCTTC; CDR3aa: CAITRWPGDNYGYTF
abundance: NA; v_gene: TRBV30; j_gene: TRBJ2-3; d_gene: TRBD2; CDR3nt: TGTGCCTGGAGTGCCCTGGGACTAGCGGGAGACCGTCGGACAGATACGCAGTATTTT; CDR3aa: CAWSALGLAGDRRTDTQYF
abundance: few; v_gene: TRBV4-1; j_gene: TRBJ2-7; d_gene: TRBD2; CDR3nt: TGCGCCAGCAGCCAAGAGGGGACTAGCGGGAGACACGAGCAGTACTTC; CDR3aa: CASSQEGTSGRHEQYF
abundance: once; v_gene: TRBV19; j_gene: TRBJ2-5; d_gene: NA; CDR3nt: TGTGCCACCGGCTACCCGAGGGAGACCCAGTACTTC; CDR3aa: CATGYPRETQYF
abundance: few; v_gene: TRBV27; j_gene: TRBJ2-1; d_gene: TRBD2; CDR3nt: TGTGCCAGCAAGAAAATCACGGGGGGCTCCTACAATGAGCAGTTCTTC; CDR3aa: CASKKITGGSYNEQFF
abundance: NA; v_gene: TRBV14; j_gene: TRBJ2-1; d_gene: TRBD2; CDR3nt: TGTGTCAGCAGCCAAGACCCGGGACTAACAGACAATGAGCAGTTCTTC; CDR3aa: CVSSQDPGLTDNEQFF
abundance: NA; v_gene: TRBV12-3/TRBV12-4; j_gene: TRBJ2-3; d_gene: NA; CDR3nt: TGTGCCAGCAGTTCCGGGAACGGGCCCACAGATACGCAGTATTTT; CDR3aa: CASSSGNGPTDTQYF
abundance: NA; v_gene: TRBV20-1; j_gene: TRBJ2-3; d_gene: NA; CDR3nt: TGCAGTGCTAGCGGGATGGCGGATACGCAGTATTTT; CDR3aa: CSASGMADTQYF
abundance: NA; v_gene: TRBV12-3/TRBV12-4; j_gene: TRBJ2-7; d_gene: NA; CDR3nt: TGTGCCAGCAGTTTTGGGCGCCACTACGAGCAGTACTTC; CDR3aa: CASSFGRHYEQYF
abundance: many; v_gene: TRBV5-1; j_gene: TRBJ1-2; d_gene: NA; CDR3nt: TGCGCCAGCAGCTTGGTGGCAGCTAACTATGGCTACACCTTC; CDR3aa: CASSLVAANYGYTF
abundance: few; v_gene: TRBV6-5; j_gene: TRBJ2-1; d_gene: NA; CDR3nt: TGTGCCAGCAGTGAGGGTAGCGGACCCTACAATGAGCAGTTCTTC; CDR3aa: CASSEGSGPYNEQFF
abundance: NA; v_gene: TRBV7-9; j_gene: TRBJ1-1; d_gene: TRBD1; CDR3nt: TGTGCCAGCAGCCTGACAGGGCTACCCAATACTGAAGCTTTCTTT; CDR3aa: CASSLTGLPNTEAFF
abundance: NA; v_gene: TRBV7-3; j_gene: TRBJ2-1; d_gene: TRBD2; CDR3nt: TGTGCCAGCAGCCCCCAGGGACTAGCGGGGGTTCCCGCGGAGCAGTTCTTC; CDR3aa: CASSPQGLAGVPAEQFF